The 28 T cell receptor beta chains below all came from one sample that was sequenced in a study of cytotoxic CD8 clonotypes in ibrutinib-treated CLL. Only in-frame clones appear in the TCRdb table, and some are missing; sequencing was by immunoSEQ multiplex PCR. Of around 250,000 clones detected, around three quarters appear once; the ten largest clones hold about 16%. The sample here was PBMCs, taken after 24 months of ibrutinib treatment. The receptors derive from a human donor with chronic lymphocytic leukemia.

This chain links TRBV27 with TRBJ2-7, with TRBD1 matching 10 bases. V lost 3 bases to trimming and J lost 6 bases; unmatched junction nucleotides: 8. The germline V gene has CDR1 MNHEY and CDR2 SMNVEV (reference sequence). This CDR3 spans 15 amino acids. The CDR3 DNA reads TGTGCCAGCAGTTTGACCGGGACAGGGGTCGGCGAGCAGTACTTC. Translation gives CASSLTGTGVGEQYF.

The chain recombines TRBV7-9 with TRBJ1-4; D is undetermined. V was shortened by 3 bases and J by 5 bases, with 10 bases between the two germline ends. The CDR3 is made up of 14 amino acids. Germline values: CDR1 SEHNR, CDR2 FQNEAQ (reference sequence). The CDR3 bases are TGTGCCAGCAGCTTCGGGAATCAGAATGAAAAACTGTTTTTT. It codes for CASSFGNQNEKLFF.

This clone was found once. The J gene is TRBJ1-5, the V gene TRBV28; D not resolved. The CDR3 sequence is 16 residues long. Germline V gene lookup returns CDR1 MDHEN and CDR2 SYDVKM. The germline V and J ends were trimmed by 1 base and 4 bases, with 14 bases remaining between them. CDR3 bases: TGTGCCAGCAGTTTATATCCCGCAGGCGTTAATCAGCCCCAGCATTTT. This sequence encodes CASSLYPAGVNQPQHF.

The chain combines TRBV5-1 with TRBJ2-5; D ambiguous. The V end was cut by 1 base, the J end by 8 bases, with 21 bases between. The CDR3 is 16 residues long. Germline CDR1 SGHRS, CDR2 YFSETQ. CDR3 DNA sequence: TGCGCCAGCAGCTTGAAGTCAACACGGCCCCCAGACACCCAGTACTTC. Translating gives CASSLKSTRPPDTQYF.

The J gene is TRBJ2-7, the V gene TRBV2; D not certain. Germline CDR1 is SNHLY and CDR2 is FYNNEI. This CDR3 is built from 15 residues. Trimming shortened V by 3 bases and J by 3 bases, and 15 bases separated the two germline ends. CDR3 bases: TGTGCCAGCAGTGATGCCCTCCGGTCCCTCTACGAGCAGTACTTC. As protein: CASSDALRSLYEQYF. Full variable domain (missing parts from reference TRBV2 and TRBJ2-7): EPEVTQTPSHQVTQMGQEVILRCVPISNHLYFYWYRQILGQKVEFLVSFYNNEISEKSEIFDDQFSVERPDGSNFTLKIRSTKLEDSAMYFCASSDALRSLYEQYFGPGTRLTVT.

The chain has TRBV15 and TRBJ2-7, with 9 positions matching TRBD2. V trimming: 2 bases; J trimming: 0 bases; junction bases outside the gene matches: 5. There are 16 residues in the CDR3. CDR1 is LNHNV, CDR2 YYDKDF, per germline (reference sequence). The CDR3 sequence: CATSRKPGLASYEQYF. The DNA for the CDR3 is TGTGCCACCAGCAGAAAGCCGGGACTAGCCTCCTACGAGCAGTACTTC.

The chain combines TRBV5-1 with TRBJ2-5; TRBD2 might be the D (6 bases). The germline gives CDR1 SGHRS, CDR2 YFSETQ. This CDR3 is built from 13 residues. V was trimmed by 4 bases and J by 5 bases, leaving 12 bases between them. CDR3 sequence reads: CASSAGRWETQYF. The CDR3 DNA is TGCGCCAGCAGCGCGGGGAGGTGGGAGACCCAGTACTTC.

V usage is TRBV7-9 and J usage is TRBJ2-1, with D possibly matching TRBD1 (6 bases). The germline V gene has CDR1 SEHNR and CDR2 FQNEAQ (reference sequence). This CDR3 spans 12 amino acids. V lost 5 bases and J lost 5, with 7 bases in between. The DNA of the CDR3 is TGTGCCAGCAGCGGACAGAACAATGAGCAGTTCTTC. It translates to CASSGQNNEQFF.

This sequence joins TRBV7-8 and TRBJ1-1; a weak D match, TRBD1 (5 bases). The V end was cut by 1 base, the J end by 4 bases, with 16 bases between. There are 16 residues in the CDR3. CDR1 is SGHVS and CDR2 is FQNEAQ in the germline V gene. CDR3 in amino acids: CASSLGGTQTSTEAFF. The DNA for the CDR3 is TGTGCCAGCAGCTTAGGGGGGACCCAAACGAGCACTGAAGCTTTCTTT.

V usage is TRBV4-3 and J usage is TRBJ2-1; 12 bases are shared with TRBD2. The CDR3 runs 17 residues. With V trimmed by 0 bases and J by 6 bases, 6 bases remained unmatched. Germline values: CDR1 LGHNA, CDR2 YSLEER. DNA of the CDR3: TGCGCCAGCAGCCAAGATCATCGGACTAGCGGGGCCAATGAGCAGTTCTTC. It codes for CASSQDHRTSGANEQFF.

The rearrangement uses TRBV19 and TRBJ1-5; TRBD1 matches at 7 bases. Per germline, CDR1 LNHDA and CDR2 SQIVND (reference sequence). This CDR3 has 12 residues. The junction had 4 bases not matched to a gene; V was cut back by 9 bases and J by 5 bases. In DNA form, the CDR3 reads TGTGCCAGCCAGGGGGTCCATCAGCCCCAGCATTTT. It encodes CASQGVHQPQHF.

This chain connects TRBV5-1 to TRBJ2-7, with TRBD1 matching over 12 bases. Unmatched junction bases numbered 10, after V lost 4 bases and J lost 2 bases. CDR1 SGHRS and CDR2 YFSETQ come from the germline V gene. This CDR3 has 17 residues. DNA of the CDR3: TGCGCCAGCAGCCCTGGGACAGGGGGCGTGGTTGCCTACGAGCAGTACTTC. This sequence encodes CASSPGTGGVVAYEQYF.

Comments on this clone: The sample contains more than one DNA sequence encoding this CDR3. The chain combines TRBV19 with TRBJ2-7; D gene uncertain. With 3 bases removed from V and 4 bases from J, the gap between germline ends came to 4 bases. This CDR3 is 11 amino acids long. Germline values: CDR1 LNHDA, CDR2 SQIVND (reference sequence). CDR3 region: CASSIGYEQYF. The CDR3, as DNA: TGTGCCAGTAGTATCGGGTACGAGCAGTACTTC.

J is TRBJ2-7 and V is TRBV10-3, with no clear D. The CDR3 loop spans 12 amino acids. Germline loops: CDR1 ENHRY, CDR2 SYGVKD. V dropped 1 base and J dropped 4 bases, with 5 bases sitting between them. CDR3 DNA sequence: TGTGCCATCAGTGAGTATAGGTACGAGCAGTACTTC. It yields the protein CAISEYRYEQYF.

The sample holds one count of this clone. This sequence joins TRBV5-1 and TRBJ2-5; TRBD1 matches 9 bases. J lost 2 bases, V lost 7 bases, and 6 bases had no gene match. The germline CDR1 and CDR2 sequences are SGHRS and YFSETQ. The CDR3 totals 14 residues. In DNA, the CDR3 is TGCGCCAGCGGGACAGGGAACGTGCAAGAGACCCAGTACTTC. The encoded protein is CASGTGNVQETQYF.

This clone was seen repeatedly, ten times or more. The DNA of the CDR3 is TGTGCCACCACATGGCCCCAGCATTTT. Translating it yields CATTWPQHF. This chain joins TRBV19 and TRBJ1-5; D uncertain. The CDR3 contains 9 residues. Per germline, CDR1 LNHDA and CDR2 SQIVND (reference sequence). The V end was cut by 10 bases, the J end by 9 bases, with 7 bases between.

V is TRBV27 and J is TRBJ2-2, with 7 bases that match TRBD2. This CDR3 is 17 amino acids long. Germline values: CDR1 MNHEY, CDR2 SMNVEV (reference sequence). Losses at the gene ends were 5 bases for V and 0 bases for J; bases not matched to a gene: 9. The CDR3 DNA follows: TGTGCCAGCAGTCCACTGCGACTAGCAGCGAACACCGGGGAGCTGTTTTTT. Protein sequence: CASSPLRLAANTGELFF.

This clone appeared once. V usage is TRBV11-2 and J usage is TRBJ2-1, with 10 bases that match TRBD2. The V gene's germline CDR1 is SGHAT and CDR2 FQNNGV. The CDR3 is 17 amino acids. V shed 0 bases, J shed 4 bases, and the junction held 6 bases outside the gene matches. The CDR3 DNA reads as TGTGCCAGCAGCTTAGAGGCTAGCGGGAGCGCGTACAATGAGCAGTTCTTC. Translating gives CASSLEASGSAYNEQFF.

The genes are TRBV9 and TRBJ2-7; D may be TRBD1 or TRBD2 (5 bases each). Germline V gene data show CDR1 as SGDLS and CDR2 as YYNGEE. Trimming took 3 bases from V and 3 from J, leaving 16 bases between them. The CDR3 extends over 15 amino acids. DNA of the CDR3: TGTGCCAGCAGCGCAGAGCCCGGGACCCGCTACGAGCAGTACTTC. Translated, it gives CASSAEPGTRYEQYF.

This chain uses TRBV29-1 with TRBJ2-6, with D possibly TRBD2 on 6 matching bases. Germline loops: CDR1 SQVTM, CDR2 ANQGSEA. The CDR3 sequence is 14 residues long. With 6 bases removed from V and 0 bases from J, the gap between germline ends came to 9 bases. The DNA of the CDR3 is TGCAGCGTCCCCGGGGGCTCTGGGGCCAACGTCCTGACTTTC. Protein product: CSVPGGSGANVLTF.

The chain has TRBV9 and TRBJ1-1; D gene uncertain. Per germline, CDR1 SGDLS and CDR2 YYNGEE. Trimming removed 0 bases from V and 8 bases from J, with 11 bases in between. The CDR3 extends over 13 amino acids. The CDR3 bases are TGTGCCAGCAGCGTAGGATTTGGGTTGGAAGCTTTCTTT. As protein: CASSVGFGLEAFF.

The J gene is TRBJ2-1, the V gene TRBV6-7; tentative D call: TRBD2 (6 bases). TRBV6-7 is labeled an ORF, and its function is uncertain. V lost 5 bases to trimming and J lost 5 bases, with 13 bases between them. This CDR3 has 14 amino acids. The CDR3: CASSRGFADNEQFF. In DNA, the CDR3 is TGTGCCAGCAGTCGGGGGTTTGCGGACAATGAGCAGTTCTTC.

The chain employs TRBV2 and TRBJ2-5, with TRBD2 identical over 14 bases. V dropped 6 bases and J dropped 0; count of bases not matched to a gene: 9. The CDR3 covers 18 residues. Germline V gene lookup returns CDR1 SNHLY and CDR2 FYNNEI. CDR3 DNA: TGTGCCAGCAGCGCCCGACTAGCGGGAGGGTTATACCAAGAGACCCAGTACTTC. It codes for CASSARLAGGLYQETQYF.

This chain joins TRBV30 and TRBJ2-2; possible D gene TRBD2, 5 bases. With 5 bases removed from V and 7 bases from J, the gap between germline ends came to 8 bases. CDR1 GTSNPN and CDR2 SVGIG come from the germline V gene (reference sequence). CDR3 length: 11 residues. The CDR3 nucleotides are TGTGCCTGGCGGGAAATCGGGGAGCTGTTTTTT. This gives the protein CAWREIGELFF.

This sequence joins TRBV6-5 and TRBJ2-7; tentatively, D is TRBD2 (5 bases). V shed 4 bases and J shed 7 bases, with 17 bases lying between them. The CDR3 runs to 14 residues. Looked up from germline, CDR1 is MNHEY and CDR2 is SVGAGI. This chain's CDR3 is CASSSAGKTGEQYF. CDR3 bases: TGTGCCAGCAGTTCCGCGGGCAAGACGGGGGAGCAGTACTTC.

The chain couples TRBV27 to TRBJ2-7, with a weak D call TRBD2 (5 bases). V lost 8 bases and J lost 0, with 8 bases in between. There are 12 residues in the CDR3. Germline CDR1 is MNHEY and CDR2 is SMNVEV (reference sequence). CDR3 nucleotides: TGTGCCAGCTTCGGGGACTCCTACGAGCAGTACTTC. It encodes CASFGDSYEQYF.

V gene TRBV6-4 combines with J gene TRBJ2-1, with unresolved D. This CDR3 contains 12 residues. The germline V gene has CDR1 MRHNA and CDR2 SNTAGT. Trimming removed 2 bases at V and 4 bases at J, with 3 bases between. The CDR3 DNA follows: TGTGCCAGCAGTGACGGTTACAATGAGCAGTTCTTC. Translating gives CASSDGYNEQFF.

This clone was seen just once. V and J are TRBV27 and TRBJ1-2; TRBD1 is a possible D gene (5 bases). V lost 8 bases, J lost 4 bases, and 17 bases lay in between. Germline V gene data show CDR1 as MNHEY and CDR2 as SMNVEV (reference sequence). The CDR3 contains 14 residues. The CDR3 region has the DNA TGTGCCAGCGGCCCGGGACGTACAAGCTATGGCTACACCTTC. It is translated as CASGPGRTSYGYTF.